The rows below give T cell receptor beta chains drawn from one sample of a study of blood T cell repertoires in COVID-19. Some clones are missing from TCRdb's copy, which holds only in-frame ones; the method was immunoSEQ multiplex PCR. Seen here are approximately 310,000 clones, 80% to 90% observed once, and the top ten hold less than 2.5%. Sequenced input: PBMCs or T cells enriched from blood (not recorded which). All receptors derive from a man aged 25-45 years who had recovered from COVID-19. CDR3s leave out the opening cysteine and the closing phenylalanine or tryptophan. The D gene is left open where the match is weak.

18 | TRBJ2-1 | TRBV19 | TRBD2 | ASSIGVAGGQPGSYNEQF
12 | TRBJ2-3 | TRBV6-4 | NA | ASSGTAPTDTQY
12 | TRBJ1-2 | TRBV7-2 | NA | ASSLREDYYGYT
11 | TRBJ2-7 | TRBV30 | NA | AWKTTGYSEQY
12 | TRBJ2-5 | TRBV6-5 | NA | ASSYSGGAETQY
10 | TRBJ2-3 | TRBV20-1 | NA | SASLRADTQY
13 | TRBJ2-4 | TRBV5-8 | TRBD1 | ASSTRTGVKNIQY
15 | TRBJ2-1 | TRBV7-8 | TRBD2 | ASSLGMASGAYNEQF
10 | TRBJ1-2 | TRBV24-1 | TRBD1 | ATSVQGRGYT
11 | TRBJ1-1 | TRBV6-4 | NA | ASSTGETSEAF
11 | TRBJ1-5 | TRBV30 | NA | AWSVQSDQPQH
11 | TRBJ2-1 | TRBV5-6 | NA | ASSLQNGNEQF
12 | TRBJ1-2 | TRBV3-1/TRBV3-2 | TRBD1 | ASSGGTGDYGYT
14 | TRBJ1-1 | TRBV2 | NA | ASSEPSGLRNTEAF
13 | TRBJ1-5 | TRBV19 | TRBD1 | ASSILGGRGQPQH
12 | TRBJ2-5 | TRBV30 | TRBD2 | AWGRTSGGETQY
10 | TRBJ1-6 | TRBV12-3/TRBV12-4 | NA | ASRSGVSPLH
13 | TRBJ2-1 | TRBV3-1/TRBV3-2 | TRBD1 | ASSQRTGGEDEQF
9 | TRBJ2-7 | TRBV2 | TRBD2 | ASSERGEQY
12 | TRBJ1-1 | TRBV7-9 | TRBD1 | ASSLGPGGTEAF
13 | TRBJ1-2 | TRBV5-1 | TRBD1 | ASSDLKGAGYGYT
14 | TRBJ2-3 | TRBV5-1 | TRBD1 | ASSARQGPNTDTQY
14 | TRBJ2-5 | TRBV6-2/TRBV6-3 | TRBD2 | ASSLGLAGIQETQY
15 | TRBJ1-5 | TRBV6-1 | NA | ASSEGTFIGSNQPQH
11 | TRBJ2-7 | TRBV6-5 | NA | ASGRATGYEQY
15 | TRBJ2-3 | TRBV3-1/TRBV3-2 | TRBD2 | ASSRSRASGATDTQY
13 | TRBJ2-6 | TRBV9 | NA | ASSLRGSGANVLT
13 | TRBJ1-3 | TRBV7-8 | NA | ASSVREYSGNTIY
14 | TRBJ1-5 | TRBV29-1 | NA | IGQGQTVRGNQPQH
12 | TRBJ2-5 | TRBV5-1 | NA | ASSRGEVLETQY
13 | TRBJ1-2 | TRBV19 | TRBD1 | ASSTAGDRGVGYT
10 | TRBJ2-1 | TRBV7-9 | TRBD2 | ASSPQRGGRF